This TCR beta chain was captured by sequencing in a study of T cell responses to AZD1222 COVID-19 vaccine. Turning to the study itself: Pooled in the analysis were second doses at about 4 or about 12 weeks.

A word on this clone: Its antigen remains unknown.

Using immunoSEQ multiplex PCR, the repertoire was profiled, and TCRdb retains in-frame clones only, with some absent. Of approximately 92,000 clones listed, 90% to 95% are singletons. Points from the study as a whole: Sampled repertoires all dated from after the peak T cell response. AZD1222 recipients seropositive at baseline numbered only 5 to 7. Spike-specific TCRs gained breadth and depth after people received two AZD1222 doses.

The germline CDR1 and CDR2 sequences are ENHRY and SYGVKD. With 7 bases removed from V and 0 bases from J, the gap between germline ends came to 7 bases. This CDR3 is built from 12 residues. This specimen was peripheral blood, taken on day 0 of AZD1222 vaccination. The rearrangement joins TRBV10-3 to TRBJ2-7; D is unclear. The receptor comes from an adult in good health. CDR3 sequence (DNA): TGTGCCATCACGCAGGACTCCTACGAGCAGTACTTC. Protein: CAITQDSYEQYF.